This T cell receptor (beta chain) came from a study of T-cell memory formation after mild COVID-19. TCRdb re-called the 5' RACE reads through MiXCR, storing one row per CDR3 protein. The table has around 190,000 distinct CDR3 sequences, around 20% seen once. This clonotype came up a few times. The antigen remains unidentified. V lost 1 base to trimming and J lost 0 bases, with 8 bases between them. Looked up from germline, CDR1 is SGHRS and CDR2 is YFSETQ. The CDR3 consists of 16 residues. The study's findings and limits: The finding that pre-infection memory included some responding clones suggested that cross-reactive memory joined.

The source of this sequence is a man aged 18 to 30 who had mild COVID-19 (a few samples of this study predate the infection). Cell type and time point are not known. The rearrangement links TRBV5-1 to TRBJ2-6, with TRBD1 as a possible D gene (5 bases). The sequencing sample was made of PBMCs or a T cell subset sorted from them (not recorded which). The CDR3 sequence is CASSLWGGSGANVLTF. The CDR3 DNA follows: TGCGCCAGCAGCTTGTGGGGCGGCTCTGGGGCCAACGTCCTGACTTTC.